This T cell receptor beta chain was profiled in a study of cytomegalovirus exposure and HLA in healthy donors (dated by TCRdb to 2016 to 2017). In terms of the full investigation: An earlier analysis of 587 of the donors reported approximately 260 Gb of sequence data and 117 million unique TCR beta sequences obtained from 180 million or so T cells. An early release that covered some 640 HLA-typed donors contained around 300 gigabases of sequencing data and tens of millions of unique TCR sequences. Of the roughly 400 genotyped donors, less than 85% were placed in the genetic ancestry cluster associated with self-reported Caucasian donors. The study was designed to test whether signatures of past pathogen exposure could be identified by cataloging public T cell receptors. Using immunosequencing, the study profiled T cell repertoires from fewer than 700 subjects and related those repertoires to cytomegalovirus serostatus. A separate validation cohort of approximately 120 different subjects was used in addition to the roughly 670-subject first cohort. To predict cytomegalovirus infection status, the study brought together high-throughput TCR immunosequencing, statistical association of individual TCRs with disease status, and machine learning. A later analysis re-examined previously published TCR beta repertoires from more than 650 donors and added high-resolution HLA genotyping to investigate patterns of TCR occurrence. In the later analysis, no new phenotypic data were used to find candidate immune exposures; instead, reliance was placed on TCR beta sequences and their occurrence across donors. To decide whether each TCR beta V gene segment behaved as functional or pseudogenic, an earlier analysis of 587 of the donors relied on high-throughput TCR beta sequencing. Donor age, sex, ethnicity and CMV serostatus were collected together with the repertoire data. In a later genetic analysis, genome-wide SNP genotypes for 398 of the 666 donors were used, and that subset was treated as a discovery cohort. Every repertoire in the discovery cohort had been generated on one and the same sequencing platform. HLA typing included class I and class II loci at four-digit resolution. The number of donors typed differed by locus, with roughly 629-640 for A, B, C, DRB1 and DQB1, approximately 500 for DQA1, 606 for DPA1, and around 430 for DPB1. About five DR-DQ haplotypes were treated as single units for association and clustering because of strong linkage in the cohort. Among some 400 genotyped donors of the cohort, an average of roughly 230,000 unique TCR beta nucleotide sequences was sequenced per donor, of which approximately 19% were non-productive. What the research found in general, with its limitations: Only TCR beta chains were sequenced in this cohort, and the absence of alpha or paired-chain data limited detectable features. Most TCR sequences were observed very rarely across donors, whereas some public TCRs were present in many individuals. A later analysis found that TCR association rates varied across HLA loci, with DRB1 alleles showing the most associated TCRs and HLA-C alleles the fewest. When HLA alleles, especially DR and DQ, strongly co-occurred, attributing TCR associations to individual alleles was difficult. A few of the identified cytomegalovirus-associated TCR beta chains were confirmed in vitro to be specific for cytomegalovirus antigens. Correlated functional status among segregating V segments might be attributable to linkage disequilibrium, but an unknown experimental factor could not be ruled out. A further reported finding was that TCR beta sequences accurately predicted the HLA-A and HLA-B alleles for most subjects in the first cohort. In a later genetic analysis, fewer N-insertions in productive TCRs were reported among donors in an Asian-associated ancestry cluster than the roughly 670-donor mean. A cluster of highly shared sequence variants was judged likely to represent a technical artifact of the sequencing pipeline. About 15 rarely observed V segments, including chromosome 9 orphons, were excluded from the earlier analysis of about 610 of the donors because counts were too low. Immune exposure information for the cohort was limited to CMV serostatus. A later genetic analysis associated a missense DCLRE1C variant with V-gene and J-gene trimming of TCR beta chains, and an independent cohort replicated the association. Most CMV-associated TCR beta chains appeared to be HLA-restricted in a later analysis, and the HLA associations seemed to be driven largely by CMV exposure. A later analysis found that HLA-associated TCR beta chains were more clonally expanded and had lower generation probabilities than equally common non-associated chains. Several of the top co-occurrence clusters appeared to be linked to parvovirus B19, influenza, CMV and Epstein-Barr virus, according to a later analysis. Because HLA typing was missing for some donors at each locus, association tests included only the typed subset. A later analysis associated 15,000 or so TCR beta sequences with specific HLA alleles at a false discovery rate of 0.05. Presence/absence analyses assumed roughly uniform sequencing depth across donors, an assumption that may not hold. Some IMGT-functional V segments, including TRBV6-2 and TRBV6-3, could not be told apart with the 87-base-pair reads, so those segments were excluded. The classifier was reported to diagnose cytomegalovirus status with high specificity and sensitivity in both the original and validation cohorts. According to the authors, the approach could potentially be generalized to other disease states and immunological phenotypes. In an earlier analysis of under 600 of the donors, most TCR beta V segments were observed in productive rearrangements about 90% or about 30% of the time, broadly matching IMGT annotations. A total of about 150 TCR beta chains were listed by the study as associated with cytomegalovirus.

This clone was seen a few times. What antigen it recognizes has not been identified. Base qualities are not at hand, and no much larger clone is one base apart. From the germline V gene, CDR1 is SGHRS and CDR2 is YFSETQ. Relative to germline, V is missing 4 bases and J is missing 6 bases, with 6 bases of the junction outside any gene match. From the cysteine through the phenylalanine, the CDR3 covers 16 amino acids. The entry retains the CDR3 DNA only, 48 bases that are in frame from base 1. Library preparation employed the immunoSEQ multiplex PCR assay. The multiplex PCR relied on a mix of 60 forward primers for TCR Vbeta segments and 13 reverse primers for TCR Jbeta segments. Amplification of the CDR3 region of rearranged TCR beta genes was performed with a multiplex PCR assay on genomic DNA. The amplified TCR beta libraries were sequenced on the Illumina HiSeq System as 87-base-pair reads. The authors' analysis ran thus. A later analysis tallied tens of millions of unique TCR beta chains across the 666 repertoires, and around 10 million of those chains were shared by two or more donors. To remove PCR and sequencing errors, raw reads were error-corrected and collapsed into unique sequences using a nearest-neighbor algorithm that merged closely related sequences. To assign V, D and J gene segments, CDR3 sequences were aligned to IMGT reference sequences. Each retained sequence needed at least a six-nucleotide match to both a V gene segment and a J gene segment. A rearrangement was called productive if the CDR3 had no stop codons and remained in frame with V and J, and every other rearrangement was called non-productive. Following IMGT convention, CDR3 was defined as the stretch from the second conserved V-encoded cysteine up to the conserved J-encoded phenylalanine. Sequences without an unambiguous match to a single V gene segment were excluded from the earlier analysis of 587 of the donors. In an earlier analysis of several hundred of the donors, V segments were called functional above 56.7% productive rearrangements and were called segregating when the between-donor standard deviation exceeded 5%. A statistical classification framework was built to diagnose cytomegalovirus status from the catalog of TCR beta chain sequences. A later analysis assigned V and J genes by comparing TCR nucleotide sequences with IMGT/GENE-DB human TR gene sequences. A later analysis assigned CDR3 sequences and most-parsimonious VDJ recombination scenarios with the TCRdist pipeline. In a later analysis, each TCR beta chain was defined by its CDR3 amino acid sequence together with its V-gene family, and reads without a unique V-gene family were excluded. In a later analysis, around 650 highly shared, low-generation-probability nucleotide sequences were removed to address suspected cross-contamination and a sequencing artifact. In a later analysis, a clonal expansion index was calculated for each public chain from normalized within-repertoire ranks of inferred template counts. In a later analysis, generation probabilities were computed using a VDJ recombination model fitted to out-of-frame rearrangements, and the results were checked against IGoR. In a later analysis, TCR-TCR, TCR-HLA and TCR-CMV co-occurrence was scored with hypergeometric tests, and a repertoire-size bias correction was applied to TCR pairs. A later analysis estimated false discovery rates by permuting HLA or CMV assignments 20 times. A later analysis grouped co-occurring TCRs with DBSCAN, adding TCRdist sequence similarity when clustering within HLA-allele-positive subsets. Co-occurrence clustering excluded repertoires with fewer than 30,000 or more than 120,000 public chains, plus five with anomalous nucleotide sharing. TCRdb provides this immuneACCESS table in a form limited to in-frame rearrangements. Some clones are lacking; in checked studies, under half of them reflect an unresolved V gene, and why the rest are absent is not known. That table is the source of V, J and clone size, and D and trimming were worked out from the DNA. For this sample the table gives some 150,000 clones, of which almost 85% were detected only once. 5.7% of the sample is taken by the ten largest.

The cohort consisted of hundreds of healthy bone marrow donors. All cohort members were sampled while nominally healthy, although unrecorded immune exposures were likely present. The donor was CMV seropositive and belonged to the group of 250 to 300 seropositive cohort members. Each donor provided a peripheral blood sample, and peripheral blood mononuclear cells were used for TCR beta sequencing. The Qiagen DNeasy Blood Extraction Kit was used to extract genomic DNA from the blood cell samples. The sequenced material came from PBMCs. This TCR came from a man aged 25-45 years in good health and CMV-seropositive. The rearrangement combines TRBV5-1 with TRBJ2-1, and TRBD2 matches 14 of the central bases. For the CDR3, the sequence is CASSIGTSGSSNEQFF. The DNA sequence reads TGCGCCAGCAGCATAGGGACTAGCGGGAGTAGCAATGAGCAGTTCTTC.